Sequencing of this TCR beta chain was carried out in a study of metastatic and nonmetastatic thyroid tumors. V lost 3 bases and J lost 3, with 12 bases in between. The CDR3 has 14 residues. The germline CDR1 and CDR2 sequences are LNHNV and YYDKDF (reference sequence). Not a single patient had been given any form of treatment at any point before undergoing thyroid surgery. Per the authors' pipeline: Clinicopathological groups supplied CDR3 differences that were used to build a distant-metastasis classifier for papillary thyroid cancer. TCRdb used MiXCR to call clones anew from the PCR reads. V and J calls and clone size were set by TCRdb, not the authors. The profile shows approximately 20,000 clones, just over 25% of them singletons. This clone came up a few times.

The sequencing input was blood. This TCR derives from a male donor with papillary thyroid cancer or a benign thyroid nodule (not recorded which). Some clones in this sample may be carry-over from other donors' samples. The V call is TRBV15, the J call TRBJ2-7; the D gene is possibly TRBD1 (6 bases). CDR3 DNA: TGTGCCACCAGCAGGGACAGCTCAGACTACGAGCAGTACTTC. Protein: CATSRDSSDYEQYF.